This entry lists 19 T cell receptor beta chains sequenced from one sample in a study of T cell responses to AZD1222 COVID-19 vaccine. Clones were sequenced by immunoSEQ multiplex PCR, and TCRdb holds only the in-frame ones, with some missing. The repertoire holds 100,000 to 150,000 clones, with 80% to 90% as singletons. Sample: peripheral blood, taken on day 0 of AZD1222 vaccination. The receptor set was obtained from an adult in good health.

This clone was counted once. This chain links TRBV4-1 with TRBJ1-2; D is possibly TRBD1 (5 bases). V was shortened by 6 bases and J by 13 bases, with 15 bases between the two germline ends. CDR1 MGHRA and CDR2 YSYEKL come from the germline V gene. This CDR3 region has 11 residues. The CDR3 DNA sequence: TGCGCCAGCAGGGGGACGGCCCGATGCACCTTC. Translating gives CASRGTARCTF.

The chain joins TRBV5-1 to TRBJ1-2, with a possible D match to TRBD1 (6 bases). Per the germline V gene, CDR1 is SGHRS and CDR2 is YFSETQ. V was trimmed by 0 bases and J by 5 bases, leaving 14 bases between them. The CDR3 sequence is 15 residues long. The CDR3, as DNA: TGCGCCAGCAGCTTGGTTGCAGGGGTTGGTTATGGCTACACCTTC. It yields the protein CASSLVAGVGYGYTF.

The chain carries TRBV18 and TRBJ1-1; the match to TRBD1 covers 8 bases. The V gene's germline CDR1 is KGHSH and CDR2 LQKENI. The CDR3 loop spans 16 amino acids. V lost 3 bases, J lost 8 bases, and 14 bases stayed unmatched. The CDR3 DNA follows: TGTGCCAGCTCACCCCGACAGGGGCCGCGAGAGGGGGAAGCTTTCTTT. This gives the protein CASSPRQGPREGEAFF.

The V gene is TRBV6-2 or TRBV6-3, the J gene TRBJ2-1; 9 nucleotides agree with TRBD2. Germline-derived CDR1 and CDR2 are MNHEY and SVGEGT. Unmatched junction bases numbered 6, after V lost 0 bases and J lost 9 bases. This CDR3 region has 15 residues. Here the CDR3 reads CASSYSLAGLIEQFF. Here the CDR3 DNA reads TGTGCCAGCAGTTACTCCCTAGCGGGATTGATTGAGCAGTTCTTC.

This clone was seen a single time. The V and J genes are TRBV6-2 or TRBV6-3 and TRBJ1-5, with D tentatively TRBD1 (5 bases). Trimming pared 0 bases from V and 0 bases from J, leaving 9 bases between. CDR1 MNHEY and CDR2 SVGEGT come from the germline V gene. The CDR3 runs to 16 residues. Written as DNA, the CDR3 is TGTGCCAGCAGTTACTCAACAGGCTATAGCAATCAGCCCCAGCATTTT. Protein sequence: CASSYSTGYSNQPQHF.

This clone was found once. J is TRBJ2-2 and V is TRBV5-6; D uncertain. Trimming removed 2 bases at V and 1 base at J, with 9 bases between. The CDR3 covers 15 residues. Germline values: CDR1 SGHDT, CDR2 YYEEEE. CDR3 sequence (DNA): TGTGCCAGCAGCTTTATAGACCTGAACACCGGGGAGCTGTTTTTT. This encodes CASSFIDLNTGELFF.

The chain recombines TRBV30 with TRBJ1-6, with TRBD1 as a possible D gene (5 bases). Trimming removed 5 bases from V and 1 base from J, with 9 bases in between. The CDR3 contains 14 residues. Germline V gives CDR1 GTSNPN, CDR2 SVGIG (reference sequence). The CDR3 region has the DNA TGTGCCTGGGCGGGGGAGTCCTATAATTCACCCCTCCACTTT. It yields the protein CAWAGESYNSPLHF.

This chain connects TRBV6-2 or TRBV6-3 to TRBJ2-5, with TRBD1 matching 8 bases. The germline gives CDR1 MNHEY, CDR2 SVGEGT. The CDR3 runs to 16 residues. The junction had 12 bases not matched to a gene; V was cut back by 6 bases and J by 3 bases. The CDR3 bases are TGTGCCAGCAGCCCATACCAGACAGGGGTTAAAGAGACCCAGTACTTC. Residues: CASSPYQTGVKETQYF.

V and J are TRBV25-1 and TRBJ1-5, with D perhaps TRBD1 (5 bases). V shed 2 bases and J shed 2 bases, with 10 bases lying between them. CDR3 length: 15 residues. Germline V gene lookup returns CDR1 MGHDK and CDR2 SYGVNS. CDR3 in DNA: TGTGCCAGCAGTGAAGACGGGGGGGGCAATCAGCCCCAGCATTTT. This translates into CASSEDGGGNQPQHF.

This chain links TRBV7-6 with TRBJ2-3; D unclear. The CDR3 has 15 amino acids. The V gene's germline CDR1 is SGHVS and CDR2 FNYEAQ. V was trimmed by 4 bases and J by 0 bases, leaving 11 bases between them. In DNA form, the CDR3 reads TGTGCCAGCAGCTCCCTAAGGTTTAGCACAGATACGCAGTATTTT. This encodes CASSSLRFSTDTQYF.

CDR3 nucleotides: TGTGCCACCGGACAGGGTCCATCTGGAAACACCATATATTTT. Translated: CATGQGPSGNTIYF. This chain connects TRBV10-3 to TRBJ1-3; TRBD1 agrees at 8 bases. V was pared by 10 bases and J by 1 base, with 6 bases of the junction left unmatched. Germline V CDR1 and CDR2: ENHRY, SYGVKD. The CDR3 is 14 residues long.

J is TRBJ1-1 and V is TRBV6-5; 9 bases map to TRBD1. Germline V CDR1 and CDR2: MNHEY, SVGAGI. This CDR3 has 14 amino acids. Trimming at V came to 10 bases and at J to 5 bases, leaving 11 bases not matched to a gene. This chain's CDR3 is CAITRGQGVTEAFF. In DNA form, the CDR3 reads TGTGCCATCACTAGGGGACAGGGAGTTACTGAAGCTTTCTTT.

The chain uses TRBV6-5 and TRBJ2-7, with D possibly matching TRBD1 (6 bases). Per germline, CDR1 MNHEY and CDR2 SVGAGI. V shed 6 bases and J shed 3 bases, with 15 bases lying between them. CDR3 length: 14 residues. CDR3 bases: TGTGCCAGCAGGAACAGGGAATTAAACTACGAGCAGTACTTC. The encoded protein is CASRNRELNYEQYF.

The table lists this clone with a count of one. The V call is TRBV11-3, the J call TRBJ2-5; D is undetermined. The CDR3 runs 12 residues. The germline gives CDR1 SGHNT, CDR2 YENEEA. V lost 3 bases to trimming and J lost 4 bases, with 6 bases between them. CDR3 protein: CASSLGLETQYF. In nucleotides, the CDR3 is TGTGCCAGCAGCTTGGGATTAGAGACCCAGTACTTC. Together with reference TRBV11-3 and TRBJ2-5, the CDR3 gives the full variable domain: EAGVVQSPRYKIIEKKQPVAFWCNPISGHNTLYWYLQNLGQGPELLIRYENEEAVDDSQLPKDRFSAERLKGVDSTLKIQPAELGDSAVYLCASSLGLETQYFGPGTRLLVL.

The CDR3 DNA reads TGTGCCACCAGTGACGCGGGACAGGGGGCCGCAGATACGCAGTATTTT. Translating gives CATSDAGQGAADTQYF. The chain links TRBV24-1 to TRBJ2-3; 12 nucleotides line up with TRBD1. The germline gives CDR1 KGHDR, CDR2 SFDVKD. The CDR3 has 16 residues. Unmatched junction bases numbered 5, after V lost 4 bases and J lost 4 bases.

This clone was picked up one time. The chain links TRBV12-3 or TRBV12-4 to TRBJ1-2, with no clear D. The CDR3 loop spans 12 amino acids. In nucleotides, the CDR3 is TGTGCAACGGCCGGAATCAACTATGGCTACACCTTC. Its translation: CATAGINYGYTF.

The CDR3 sequence: CAISPGLVDYNNEQFF. The CDR3 nucleotides read TGTGCCATCAGTCCGGGACTAGTGGATTACAACAATGAGCAGTTCTTC. V gene TRBV10-3 combines with J gene TRBJ2-1; the match to TRBD2 covers 8 bases. This CDR3 has 16 residues. The V and J ends lost 5 bases and 5 bases, in that order; junction bases with no gene match: 11. Looked up from germline, CDR1 is ENHRY and CDR2 is SYGVKD.

The chain carries TRBV4-3 and TRBJ1-3, with 7 bases matching TRBD1. Trimming took 3 bases from V and 4 from J; bases not matched to a gene: 3. From germline, CDR1 is LGHNA and CDR2 YSLEER. This CDR3 region has 14 residues. The CDR3 reads CASSQLTGGNTIYF. The CDR3, as DNA: TGCGCCAGCAGCCAGTTGACAGGGGGAAACACCATATATTTT.

The rearrangement joins TRBV18 to TRBJ2-3, with 7 bases that match TRBD2. CDR1 and CDR2 from the germline V gene are KGHSH and LQKENI. The CDR3 spans 14 residues. The trim removed 4 bases at V and 2 bases at J, leaving 3 bases unmatched. The CDR3 nucleotides are TGTGCCAGCTCACGGGAGGGTTTCACAGATACGCAGTATTTT. Protein: CASSREGFTDTQYF. The full variable domain, its missing parts supplied by reference TRBV18 and TRBJ2-3, is NAGVMQNPRHLVRRRGQEARLRCSPMKGHSHVYWYRQLPEEGLKFMVYLQKENIIDESGMPKERFSAEFPKEGPSILRIQQVVRGDSAAYFCASSREGFTDTQYFGPGTRLTVL.